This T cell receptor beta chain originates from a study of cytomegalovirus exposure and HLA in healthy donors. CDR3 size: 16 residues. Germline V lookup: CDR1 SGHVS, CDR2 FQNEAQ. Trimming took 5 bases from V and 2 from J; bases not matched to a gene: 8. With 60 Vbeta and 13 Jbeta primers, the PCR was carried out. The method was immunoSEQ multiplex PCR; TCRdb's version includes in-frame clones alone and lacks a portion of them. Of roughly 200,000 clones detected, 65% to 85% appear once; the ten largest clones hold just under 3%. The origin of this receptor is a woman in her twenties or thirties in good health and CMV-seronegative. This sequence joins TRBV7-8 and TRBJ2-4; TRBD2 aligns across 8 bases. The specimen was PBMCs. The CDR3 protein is CASSPQLAESKNIQYF. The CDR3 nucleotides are TGTGCCAGCAGCCCTCAACTAGCGGAGTCCAAAAACATTCAGTACTTC.